This TCR beta chain was sequenced during a study of blood T cell repertoires in COVID-19. Turning to the study itself: COVID-19 samples, acute and convalescent, were from the United States, Italy and Spain.

Original methodology: Quantification of nucleated cells was approximated via reference gene primer amplification. The assay was immunoSEQ multiplex PCR, and TCRdb's table has in-frame clones only and misses some. V, J and clone size are those of that table, while D and trimming were read from the DNA. The table lists fewer than 150,000 clones, more than 70% of them singletons. Between the trimmed V and J ends, which lost 9 bases and 0 bases, there was a span of 3 bases. The CDR3 consists of 11 residues. Germline CDR1 and CDR2: MDHEN and SYDVKM. The source material was peripheral blood. The V gene is TRBV28, the J gene TRBJ1-5; D unresolved. This sequence was found in a man between 50 and 59 years old with active or convalescent COVID-19. CDR3 loop: CASYSNQPQHF. The CDR3 bases are TGTGCCAGTTATAGCAATCAGCCCCAGCATTTT.